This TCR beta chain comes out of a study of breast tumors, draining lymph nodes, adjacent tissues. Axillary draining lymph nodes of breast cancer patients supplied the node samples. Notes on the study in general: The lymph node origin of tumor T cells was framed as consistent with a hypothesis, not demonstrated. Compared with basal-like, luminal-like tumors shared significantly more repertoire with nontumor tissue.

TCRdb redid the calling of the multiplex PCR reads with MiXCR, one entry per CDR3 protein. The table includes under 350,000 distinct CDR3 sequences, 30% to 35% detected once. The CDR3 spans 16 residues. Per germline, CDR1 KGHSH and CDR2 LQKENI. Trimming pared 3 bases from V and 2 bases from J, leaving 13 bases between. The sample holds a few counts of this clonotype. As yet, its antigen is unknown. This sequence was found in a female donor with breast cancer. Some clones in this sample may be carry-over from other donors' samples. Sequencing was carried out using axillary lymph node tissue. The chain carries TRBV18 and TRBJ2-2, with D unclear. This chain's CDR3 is CASSPLGGLNTGELFF. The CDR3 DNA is TGTGCCAGCTCACCGTTAGGCGGCCTAAACACCGGGGAGCTGTTTTTT. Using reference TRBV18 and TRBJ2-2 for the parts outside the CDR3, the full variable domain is NAGVMQNPRHLVRRRGQEARLRCSPMKGHSHVYWYRQLPEEGLKFMVYLQKENIIDESGMPKERFSAEFPKEGPSILRIQQVVRGDSAAYFCASSPLGGLNTGELFFGEGSRLTVL.